This T cell receptor (beta chain) was observed in a study of beta chain features in type 1 diabetes. cDNA synthesis used the whole RNA isolate, giving expressed TCRB sequences. Sequencing was performed with immunoSEQ multiplex PCR; in TCRdb, only in-frame clones are kept and a portion is missing. Among a few hundred thousand clones listed, roughly 20% were seen once. Notes on the study in general: Significant though moderate, a shortening of TCRB CDR3s appeared in all four CD4+ subsets of Type 1 diabetes patients.

CDR3 length equals 15 residues. Trimming removed 1 base at V and 7 bases at J, with 19 bases between. From germline, CDR1 is SQVTM and CDR2 ANQGSEA. Remarks on this clone: Its specificity is not known.

This sequence originates from a woman between 35 and 50 years old with type 1 diabetes. Sequences were obtained from naive CD4+ T cells from blood. The chain links TRBV29-1 to TRBJ1-1, with a possible D match to TRBD1 (6 bases). The CDR3 loop reads CSVEGQAPGGDEAFF. CDR3 sequence (DNA): TGCAGCGTTGAAGGACAGGCGCCCGGTGGGGATGAAGCTTTCTTT.